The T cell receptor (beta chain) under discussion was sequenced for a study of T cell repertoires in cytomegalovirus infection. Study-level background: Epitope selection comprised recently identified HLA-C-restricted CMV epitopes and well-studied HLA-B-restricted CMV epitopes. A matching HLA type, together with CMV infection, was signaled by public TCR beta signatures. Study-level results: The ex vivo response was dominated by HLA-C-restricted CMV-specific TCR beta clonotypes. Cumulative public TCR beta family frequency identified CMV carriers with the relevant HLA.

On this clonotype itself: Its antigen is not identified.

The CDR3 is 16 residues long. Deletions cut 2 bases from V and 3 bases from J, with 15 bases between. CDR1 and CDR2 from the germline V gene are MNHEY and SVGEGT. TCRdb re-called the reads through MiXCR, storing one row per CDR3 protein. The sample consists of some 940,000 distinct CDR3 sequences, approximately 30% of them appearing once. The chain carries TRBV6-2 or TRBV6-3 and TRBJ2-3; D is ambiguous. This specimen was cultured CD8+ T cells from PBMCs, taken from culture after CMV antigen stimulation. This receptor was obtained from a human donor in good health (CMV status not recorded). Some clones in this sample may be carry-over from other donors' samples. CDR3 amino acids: CASSYHPSMGTDTQYF. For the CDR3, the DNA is TGTGCCAGCAGTTACCATCCCAGTATGGGGACAGATACGCAGTATTTT.